The present entry profiles one T cell receptor (beta chain) with its context. These data come from a study of cytomegalovirus exposure and HLA in healthy donors. Use of 60 Vbeta and 13 Jbeta primers characterized the PCR. The protocol was immunoSEQ multiplex PCR, while the TCRdb copy is restricted to in-frame clones and leaves out a portion. Here the sample spans fewer than 90,000 clones, about 75% being singletons. This CDR3 contains 15 residues. Germline V gene sequence: CDR1 SGHRS, CDR2 YFSETQ. J lost 2 bases, V lost 0 bases, and 3 bases had no gene match. The clonotype comes from a female donor in good health and CMV-seronegative. The specimen was PBMCs. The rearrangement uses TRBV5-1 and TRBJ2-7; 9 bases align to TRBD1. The CDR3, as DNA: TGCGCCAGCAGCTTGGGGACAGGGGAGACCTACGAGCAGTACTTC. This translates into CASSLGTGETYEQYF.